Shown below are 23 T cell receptor beta chains from a single sample sequenced in a study of cytomegalovirus exposure and HLA in healthy donors. TCRdb's table, derived via immunoSEQ multiplex PCR, lists solely in-frame clones and lacks some. Found here are around 100,000 clones, 85% of them singletons; the top ten hold approximately 20%. The sample consisted of PBMCs. The receptors originated from a man aged 18 to 30 in good health and CMV-seropositive.

This clone was observed a few times. The chain carries TRBV30 and TRBJ1-4, with D perhaps TRBD1 (6 bases). This CDR3 comprises 16 residues. Trimming took 6 bases from V and 5 from J, leaving 22 bases between them. The V gene's germline CDR1 is GTSNPN and CDR2 SVGIG (reference sequence). DNA for the CDR3: TGTGCCTGCTCCCTGGCGGGGGCGAATCTCAATGAAAAACTGTTTTTT. Protein sequence: CACSLAGANLNEKLFF.

By sample fraction, this clone is medium-sized. The chain employs TRBV7-8 and TRBJ2-2; no reliable D call. This CDR3 is built from 13 residues. The germline CDR1 and CDR2 sequences are SGHVS and FQNEAQ. The V end lost 5 bases, the J end lost 1 base, and 5 bases lay between the germline ends. DNA for the CDR3: TGTGCCAGCAGCGCCGGGAACACCGGGGAGCTGTTTTTT. It yields the protein CASSAGNTGELFF.

This sequence joins TRBV30 and TRBJ1-1; TRBD1 agrees at 8 bases. The germline CDR1 and CDR2 sequences are GTSNPN and SVGIG (reference sequence). The CDR3 length is 15 residues. V trimming: 1 base; J trimming: 6 bases; junction bases outside the gene matches: 10. The CDR3: CAWSALGQGSAEAFF. In DNA form, the CDR3 reads TGTGCCTGGAGTGCCCTCGGACAGGGTTCGGCTGAAGCTTTCTTT.

This clone showed up just once. V and J are TRBV6-1 and TRBJ1-4; tentative D call: TRBD1 (5 bases). The germline V gene has CDR1 MNHNS and CDR2 SASEGT. Trimming left V 2 bases short and J 4 bases short, with 14 bases between. The CDR3 has 16 residues. CDR3 sequence: CASSEIGGVGNEKLFF. CDR3 coding DNA: TGTGCCAGCAGTGAAATCGGAGGGGTTGGTAATGAAAAACTGTTTTTT.

V usage is TRBV23-1 and J usage is TRBJ2-5; 14 bases are a match to TRBD2. TRBV23-1 belongs to the ORF category, with a function that is uncertain. CDR3 length: 16 residues. J gave up 4 bases and V 2 bases, and 3 bases lay outside the gene matches. CDR3 protein: CASSQTGLAGAETQYF. The DNA of the CDR3 is TGCGCCAGCAGTCAAACGGGACTAGCGGGAGCAGAGACCCAGTACTTC.

This sequence joins TRBV5-5 and TRBJ2-7; TRBD1 might be the D (5 bases). Germline V CDR1 and CDR2: SGHKS, YYEKEE (reference sequence). The CDR3 is 13 residues long. The germline V and J ends were trimmed by 4 bases and 3 bases, with 11 bases remaining between them. The CDR3 DNA reads as TGTGCCAGCAGCCCTGGGGCCCTCTACGAGCAGTACGTC. Translating it yields CASSPGALYEQYV.

This clone has a single count. The V call is TRBV2, the J call TRBJ2-3; D not certain. This CDR3 has 13 amino acids. CDR1 is SNHLY, CDR2 FYNNEI, per germline. V was shortened by 2 bases and J by 2 bases, with 5 bases between the two germline ends. In nucleotides, the CDR3 is TGTGCCAGCAGTGAAATATTCACAGATACGCAGTATTTT. Its translation: CASSEIFTDTQYF.

The chain combines TRBV28 with TRBJ2-5; 9 bases line up with TRBD2. The V segment lost 6 bases and the J segment 3 bases; nucleotides outside the gene matches: 5. The germline CDR1 and CDR2 sequences are MDHEN and SYDVKM. CDR3 size: 14 residues. The CDR3 DNA is TGTGCCAGCAGCCTAATAGCGGGAGAAGAGACCCAGTACTTC. It is translated as CASSLIAGEETQYF.

The CDR3 sequence is CASKTGWSLETQYF. As DNA, the CDR3 is TGTGCCAGCAAGACAGGGTGGTCGTTGGAGACCCAGTACTTC. The chain combines TRBV2 with TRBJ2-5; the match to TRBD1 covers 7 bases. Trimming took 7 bases from V and 5 from J; bases not matched to a gene: 10. The length of the CDR3 is 14 residues. In germline, CDR1 is SNHLY, CDR2 FYNNEI.

This chain connects TRBV5-1 to TRBJ2-7, with 8 bases matching TRBD2. Unmatched junction bases numbered 12, after V lost 0 bases and J lost 4 bases. CDR3 length equals 17 residues. Looked up from germline, CDR1 is SGHRS and CDR2 is YFSETQ. DNA of the CDR3: TGCGCCAGCAGCTTGGGATCGGGGGGGGCCTACCAATACGAGCAGTACTTC. Protein sequence: CASSLGSGGAYQYEQYF.

This chain connects TRBV6-4 to TRBJ2-6, with D perhaps TRBD1 (6 bases). This CDR3 has 15 amino acids. Trimming shortened V by 5 bases and J by 0 bases, and 8 bases separated the two germline ends. Germline V lookup: CDR1 MRHNA, CDR2 SNTAGT. CDR3 protein: CASSQGHSGANVLTF. CDR3 nucleotides: TGTGCCAGCAGTCAGGGACACTCTGGGGCCAACGTCCTGACTTTC.

The V and J genes are TRBV6-1 and TRBJ2-1; the D gene is possibly TRBD2 (5 bases). Germline V gene sequence: CDR1 MNHNS, CDR2 SASEGT. V lost 10 bases and J lost 10, with 20 bases in between. The CDR3 is 13 amino acids. The CDR3 sequence: CATVASIQWEQFF. CDR3 in DNA: TGTGCCACAGTAGCGAGTATACAATGGGAGCAGTTCTTC.

V is TRBV30 and J is TRBJ2-7, with 14 nucleotides matching TRBD2. The V and J ends lost 3 bases and 6 bases, in that order; junction bases with no gene match: 7. Germline CDR1 reads GTSNPN; CDR2 reads SVGIG (reference sequence). The CDR3 sequence is 15 residues long. CDR3 protein: CAWSHGLAGGGEQYV. The CDR3, as DNA: TGTGCCTGGAGCCATGGACTAGCGGGAGGTGGCGAGCAGTACGTC.

The CDR3 region has the DNA TGTGCCAGCAGCTTACTTGACACCATATATTTT. This encodes CASSLLDTIYF. The genes are TRBV7-9 and TRBJ1-3; D not resolved. The CDR3 consists of 11 residues. With 2 bases removed from V and 8 bases from J, the gap between germline ends came to 4 bases. Germline values: CDR1 SEHNR, CDR2 FQNEAQ (reference sequence).

The chain joins TRBV19 to TRBJ2-6; 7 nucleotides match TRBD2. The germline CDR1 and CDR2 sequences are LNHDA and SQIVND (reference sequence). Unmatched junction bases numbered 13, after V lost 4 bases and J lost 1 base. The CDR3 runs to 19 residues. The CDR3 protein is CASSTDSGGGGSGANVLTF. In DNA form, the CDR3 reads TGTGCCAGTAGTACCGACTCGGGGGGAGGAGGGTCTGGGGCCAACGTCCTGACTTTC.

The genes are TRBV6-6 and TRBJ2-2, with 9 bases lining up with TRBD1. The length of the CDR3 is 14 residues. CDR1 and CDR2 (germline): MNHNY, SVGAGI (reference sequence). Unmatched junction bases numbered 4, after V lost 6 bases and J lost 5 bases. CDR3 coding DNA: TGTGCCAGCAGGGGACAGGGTGAGACCGGGGAGCTGTTTTTT. Its protein is CASRGQGETGELFF.

The chain employs TRBV7-3 and TRBJ2-3; 13 bases match TRBD2. Unmatched junction bases numbered 9, after V lost 3 bases and J lost 9 bases. Looked up from germline, CDR1 is SGHTA and CDR2 is FQGTGA. This CDR3 has 16 residues. The chain's CDR3 is CASSFGLAGEGGTQYF. As DNA, the CDR3 is TGTGCCAGCAGCTTCGGACTAGCGGGAGAGGGTGGGACGCAGTATTTT.

The gene calls are TRBV5-1 and TRBJ2-1, with TRBD2 matching 11 bases. V dropped 2 bases and J dropped 5; count of bases not matched to a gene: 3. The germline V gene encodes CDR1 SGHRS and CDR2 YFSETQ. The CDR3 runs to 15 residues. CDR3 DNA sequence: TGCGCCAGCAGCTTTCCGACTAGCGGGAACAATGAGCAGTTCTTC. Its protein is CASSFPTSGNNEQFF.

V usage is TRBV10-3 and J usage is TRBJ2-5, with TRBD2 identical over 11 bases. CDR1 and CDR2 from the germline V gene are ENHRY and SYGVKD. J lost 1 base, V lost 4 bases, and 5 bases had no gene match. This CDR3 has 16 residues. CDR3 sequence reads: CAISGIAGGLQETQYF. In nucleotides, the CDR3 is TGTGCCATCAGTGGTATAGCGGGAGGGCTCCAAGAGACCCAGTACTTC.

This chain connects TRBV12-5 to TRBJ1-2; D gene ambiguous. This CDR3 has 12 residues. V was pared by 3 bases and J by 7 bases, with 9 bases between. Per germline, CDR1 LGHNT and CDR2 FRNRAP. Here the CDR3 DNA reads TGTGCTAGTGGTTTCAGGTTGATTGGCTACACCTTC. It encodes CASGFRLIGYTF.

This clone was seen a single time. The chain carries TRBV9 and TRBJ2-2; D possibly corresponds to TRBD2 (5 bases). V lost 6 bases, J lost 4 bases, and 13 bases lay in between. This CDR3 has 14 residues. Per germline, CDR1 SGDLS and CDR2 YYNGEE. The CDR3 here is CASNEGQTTGELFF. The DNA of the CDR3 is TGTGCCAGCAACGAGGGCCAGACCACCGGGGAGCTGTTTTTT. The variable domain in full, with the rest retrieved from reference TRBV9 and TRBJ2-2, is DSGVTQTPKHLITATGQRVTLRCSPRSGDLSVYWYQQSLDQGLQFLIQYYNGEERAKGNILERFSAQQFPDLHSELNLSSLELGDSALYFCASNEGQTTGELFFGEGSRLTVL.

The V gene is TRBV6-1, the J gene TRBJ1-2; D uncertain. The CDR3 totals 13 residues. The V end was cut by 7 bases, the J end by 6 bases, with 15 bases between. The germline CDR1 and CDR2 sequences are MNHNS and SASEGT. CDR3 amino acids: CASKLWSADGYTF. DNA for the CDR3: TGTGCCAGCAAGTTGTGGAGTGCGGATGGCTACACCTTC.

Here the CDR3 DNA reads TGTGCCAGCAGTTTTATCCCCGGTCGGAGCGGGGGGGCCGAGCAGTACTTC. It yields the protein CASSFIPGRSGGAEQYF. This chain links TRBV28 with TRBJ2-7; 10 bases match TRBD2. CDR3 size: 17 residues. Germline V lookup: CDR1 MDHEN, CDR2 SYDVKM. V lost 3 bases, J lost 6 bases, and 14 bases stayed unmatched.